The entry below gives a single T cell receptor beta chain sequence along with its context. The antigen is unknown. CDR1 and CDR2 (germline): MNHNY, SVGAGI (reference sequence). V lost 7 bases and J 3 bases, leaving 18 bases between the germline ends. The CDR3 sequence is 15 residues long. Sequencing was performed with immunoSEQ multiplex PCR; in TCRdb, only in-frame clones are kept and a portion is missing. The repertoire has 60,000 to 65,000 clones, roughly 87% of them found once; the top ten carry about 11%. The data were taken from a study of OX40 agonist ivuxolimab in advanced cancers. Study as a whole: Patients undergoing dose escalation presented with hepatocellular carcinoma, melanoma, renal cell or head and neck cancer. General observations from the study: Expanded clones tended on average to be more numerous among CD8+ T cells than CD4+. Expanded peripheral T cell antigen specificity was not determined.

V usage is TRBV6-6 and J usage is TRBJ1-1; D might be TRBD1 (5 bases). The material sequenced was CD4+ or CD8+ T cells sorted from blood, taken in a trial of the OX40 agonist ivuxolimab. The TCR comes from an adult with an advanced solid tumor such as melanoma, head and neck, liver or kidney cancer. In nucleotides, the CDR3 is TGTGCCAGCACCTTCTCGAGGGGTTATGACACTGAAGCTTTCTTT. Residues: CASTFSRGYDTEAFF.